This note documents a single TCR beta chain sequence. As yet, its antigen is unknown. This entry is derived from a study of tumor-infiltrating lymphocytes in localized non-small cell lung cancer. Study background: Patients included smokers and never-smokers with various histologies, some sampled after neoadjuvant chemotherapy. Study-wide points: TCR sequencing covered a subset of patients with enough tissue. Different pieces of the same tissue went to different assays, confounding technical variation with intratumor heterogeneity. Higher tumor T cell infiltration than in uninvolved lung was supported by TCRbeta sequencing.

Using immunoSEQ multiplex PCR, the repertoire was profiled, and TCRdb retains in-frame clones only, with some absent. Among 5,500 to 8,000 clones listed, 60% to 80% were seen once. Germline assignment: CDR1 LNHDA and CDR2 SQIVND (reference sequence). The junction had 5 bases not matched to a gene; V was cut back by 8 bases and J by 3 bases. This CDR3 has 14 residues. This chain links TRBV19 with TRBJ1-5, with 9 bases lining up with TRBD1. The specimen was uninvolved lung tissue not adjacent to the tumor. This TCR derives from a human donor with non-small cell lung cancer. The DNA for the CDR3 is TGTGCCAGTTCGGGACAGGGTTTCAATCAGCCCCAGCATTTT. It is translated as CASSGQGFNQPQHF.